Reported below is one T cell receptor (beta chain). Its antigen target is currently unknown. Qualities for individual bases were not recorded, and no much larger clone is one base off. The entry originates in a study of shared clonotypes between healthy human individuals (dated by TCRdb to 2018 to 2021). About the investigation overall: The cohort comprised two women and three men aged 18 to 49 years. The study deeply sequenced blood TCR repertoires of five healthy adults to estimate repertoire size and the extent of clonotype sharing between individuals. To increase sequencing depth and limit assay-specific biases, TCR repertoire library preparation and sequencing were carried out by different laboratories using diverse techniques. Per donor, leukapheresis produced somewhere between about 0.85 and 8.9 billion PBMCs.

The research as a whole found: Pairwise subsampling led to the expectation that sequencing depth would affect the degree of clonotype sharing among donors. The small number of donors limited the genetic and exposure-history diversity represented. Sampling was restricted to blood, and TCR repertoires in tissues likely differ from the TCR repertoires found in blood.

The donors were healthy, HIV-negative adults who had no recently reported acute infections or vaccinations. Every donor was a Caucasian adult residing in Nashville, Tennessee, USA. For unsorted samples, 85 million to 100 million PBMCs were counted, and genomic DNA was extracted using the QIAamp DNA Blood Mini kit. Blood was collected by leukapheresis, and PBMCs were isolated by Ficoll-Histopaque density gradient centrifugation and then cryopreserved in liquid nitrogen vapor phase. TCR CDR3 regions were amplified from genomic DNA by multiplex PCR using the deep immunoSEQ assay. For each cell subset, the extracted genomic DNA was distributed evenly across all wells of several immunoSEQ 96-well plates, and each plate served as one replicate. For unsorted PBMC, each replicate PCR was loaded with approximately 300 ng genomic DNA, equivalent to 25,000 to 35,000 T cell genomes. Ten immunoSEQ deep assay plates were used to sequence unsorted PBMC genomic DNA. Purified libraries were measured with a Qubit 3.0 fluorometer, size-checked on a Bioanalyzer 2100, and measured again with the KAPA Library Quantification kit. Every immunoSEQ 96-well plate was sequenced on a dedicated single-read 150-cycle Illumina NextSeq 550 flow cell. Per the authors' processing: Because the immunoSEQ output held only junctional sequences and lacked quality scores, the filtering could not match the filtering applied to full-length reads. To assign V/J genes and CDR3, sequences were annotated using PyIR, a Python wrapper for IgBLAST v1.9, with IMGT germline references. Any read was removed if the V/J assignment was weak (E-value above 1e-6), the CDR3 was missing, or the read contained stop codons, out-of-frame junctions, or ambiguous translated residues. V3J clonotypes were defined as sequences sharing the same inferred V gene, J gene, and CDR3 amino acid sequence. Percentage overlap between repertoires was calculated by dividing the number of shared unique clonotypes by the size of the smaller repertoire. Three approaches were used to assess repertoire richness: RTK rarefaction, the Chao1 estimator, and Recon v2.1 estimates of unobserved clonotypes. TCRdb holds this immuneACCESS table with in-frame rearrangements only. Some clones are missing; in checked studies, unresolved V genes explain under half, and the rest has no known cause. V and J calls and clone size come straight from that table; D and trimming were deduced from the DNA. This sample holds 490,000 or so clones; less than 80% were observed only once. The top ten clones comprise roughly 12% of the sample.

Taken from the germline V gene, the CDR1 and CDR2 loops are MGHRA and YSYEKL. The CDR3 has 14 amino acids, counting the end cysteine and phenylalanine. Only the CDR3 DNA is retained, 42 bases long and in frame from the first base. Trimming at the junction amounts to 3 bases on V and 0 bases on J, and the germline ends lie 9 bases apart. The receptor comes from a woman aged 40 to 50 in good health. Some clones in this sample may be carry-over from other donors' samples. Rearrangement joined TRBV4-1 to TRBJ2-7; possibly the D gene is TRBD1, per 5 matching bases. The sequenced sample was PBMCs. The DNA reads TGCGCCAGCAGCCAGCAGGACAACTCCTACGAGCAGTACTTC. Its product reads: CASSQQDNSYEQYF.